This TCR beta chain was recorded in a study of shared clonotypes between healthy human individuals. The table came from immunoSEQ multiplex PCR; TCRdb's copy has only in-frame clones and leaves some out. The sample has more than 2 million clones, around 95% seen once. The sequence derives from a man aged 18 to 29 in good health. The specimen was naive CD4+ T cells sorted from blood. Documented subset: CD45RA+ positively selected.

DNA for the CDR3: TGTGCCAGCAGCTTAGTTTCGGCAGGGGAAGCTTTCTTT. Amino acid sequence: CASSLVSAGEAFF. The V gene is TRBV7-9, the J gene TRBJ1-1; perhaps TRBD1 as D (5 bases). The germline CDR1 and CDR2 sequences are SEHNR and FQNEAQ (reference sequence). With 1 base removed from V and 8 bases from J, the gap between germline ends came to 11 bases. The CDR3 is made up of 13 amino acids.